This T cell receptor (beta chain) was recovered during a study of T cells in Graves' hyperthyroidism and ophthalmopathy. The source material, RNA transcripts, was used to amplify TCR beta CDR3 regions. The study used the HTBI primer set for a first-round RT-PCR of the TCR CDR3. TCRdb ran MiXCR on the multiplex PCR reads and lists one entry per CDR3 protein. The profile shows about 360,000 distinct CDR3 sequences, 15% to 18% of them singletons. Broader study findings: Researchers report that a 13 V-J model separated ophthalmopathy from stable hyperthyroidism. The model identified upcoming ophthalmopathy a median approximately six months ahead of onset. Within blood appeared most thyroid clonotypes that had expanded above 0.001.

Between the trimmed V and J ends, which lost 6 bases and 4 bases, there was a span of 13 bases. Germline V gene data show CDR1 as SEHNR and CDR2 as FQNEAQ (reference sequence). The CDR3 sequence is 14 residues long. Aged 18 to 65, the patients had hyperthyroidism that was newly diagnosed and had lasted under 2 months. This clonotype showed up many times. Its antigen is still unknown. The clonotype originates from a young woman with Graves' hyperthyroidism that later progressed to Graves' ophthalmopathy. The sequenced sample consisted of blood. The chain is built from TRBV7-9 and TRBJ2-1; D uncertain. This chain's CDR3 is CASSYTANYNEQFF. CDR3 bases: TGTGCCAGCAGTTACACGGCAAATTACAATGAGCAGTTCTTC.